This paragraph covers one TCR beta chain sequence. The CDR3 is made up of 16 amino acids. The germline gives CDR1 SGHTA, CDR2 FQGTGA. V lost 2 bases, J lost 2 bases, and 6 bases stayed unmatched. Sequencing used immunoSEQ multiplex PCR; TCRdb keeps in-frame clones, though not all of them. This sample has about 160,000 clones; about 84% occur once, and the top ten carry about 5.3%. This record belongs to a study of blood T cell repertoires in COVID-19. About the research overall: T cells, B-cell-depleted T cells, or PBMCs supplied cDNA or gDNA.

Participant-given clinical history determined each cohort assignment. Sequenced material: PBMCs or T cells enriched from blood (not recorded which). The V gene is TRBV7-3, the J gene TRBJ2-3, with 8 bases that match TRBD2. The sequence was collected from a woman aged 40 to 50 with acute COVID-19. CDR3 in amino acids: CASSLGAGGPTDTQYF. In nucleotides, the CDR3 is TGTGCCAGCAGCTTAGGGGCGGGAGGCCCCACAGATACGCAGTATTTT.